This T cell receptor beta chain was sequenced in a study of memory CD4+ T cells and cytomegalovirus serostatus. Germline CDR1 reads GTSNPN; CDR2 reads SVGIG (reference sequence). V shed 1 base and J shed 2 bases, with 12 bases lying between them. The CDR3 is 14 residues long. The sort gate was single viable CD3+CD4+CD8-CD45RO+ cells for memory CD4+ T cells. Profiled with immunoSEQ multiplex PCR; TCRdb holds only in-frame clones, not every one. The table includes about 61,000 clones, approximately 78% detected once. The specimen sequenced was memory CD4+ T cells from blood. The receptor's source is an adult in good health and CMV-seronegative. The chain is built from TRBV30 and TRBJ2-7; D tentatively reads TRBD1 or TRBD2 (5 bases each). In DNA form, the CDR3 reads TGTGCCTGGAGTGCAGGGAGACGTCCCTACGAGCAGTACTTC. Translation gives CAWSAGRRPYEQYF. Full variable domain (remainder filled in from reference TRBV30 and TRBJ2-7): SQTIHQWPATLVQPVGSPLSLECTVEGTSNPNLYWYRQAAGRGLQLLFYSVGIGQISSEVPQNLSASRPQDRQFILSSKKLLLSDSGFYLCAWSAGRRPYEQYFGPGTRLTVT.